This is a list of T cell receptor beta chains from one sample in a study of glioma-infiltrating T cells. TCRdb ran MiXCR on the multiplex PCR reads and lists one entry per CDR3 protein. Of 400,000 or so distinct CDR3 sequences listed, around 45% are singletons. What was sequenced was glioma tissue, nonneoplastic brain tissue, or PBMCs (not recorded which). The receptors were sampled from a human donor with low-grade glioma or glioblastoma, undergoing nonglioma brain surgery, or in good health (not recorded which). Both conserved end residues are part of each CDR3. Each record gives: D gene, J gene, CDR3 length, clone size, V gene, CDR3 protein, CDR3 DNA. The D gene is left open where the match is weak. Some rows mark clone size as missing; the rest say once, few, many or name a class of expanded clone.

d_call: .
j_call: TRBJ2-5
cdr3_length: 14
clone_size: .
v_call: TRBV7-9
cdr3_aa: CASSFGGNQETQYF
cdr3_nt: TGTGCCAGCAGCTTTGGGGGTAACCAAGAGACCCAGTACTTC

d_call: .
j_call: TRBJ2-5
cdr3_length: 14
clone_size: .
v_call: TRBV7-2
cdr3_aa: CASSRRHMEETQYF
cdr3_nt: TGTGCCAGCAGCCGACGGCATATGGAGGAGACCCAGTACTTC

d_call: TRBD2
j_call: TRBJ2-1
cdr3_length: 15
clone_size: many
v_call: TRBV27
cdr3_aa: CASRSAGVSYNEQFF
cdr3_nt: TGTGCCAGCAGATCAGCGGGAGTCTCCTACAATGAGCAGTTCTTC

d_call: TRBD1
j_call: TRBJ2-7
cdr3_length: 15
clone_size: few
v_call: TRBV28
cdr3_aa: CASNSHRGSSYEQYF
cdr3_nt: TGTGCCAGCAATTCCCACAGGGGAAGCTCCTACGAGCAGTACTTC

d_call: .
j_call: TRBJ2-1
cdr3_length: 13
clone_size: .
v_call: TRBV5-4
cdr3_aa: CASSYLGYNEQFF
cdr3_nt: TGTGCCAGCAGCTACCTAGGATACAATGAGCAGTTCTTC

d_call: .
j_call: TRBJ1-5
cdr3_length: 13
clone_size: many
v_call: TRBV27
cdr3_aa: CASSPIGNQPQHF
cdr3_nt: TGTGCCAGCAGTCCCATAGGAAATCAGCCCCAGCATTTT

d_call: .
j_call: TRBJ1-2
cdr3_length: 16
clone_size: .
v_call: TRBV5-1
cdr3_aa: CASSPAGRGYRDGYTF
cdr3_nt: TGCGCCAGCAGCCCCGCAGGGAGAGGGTATAGAGATGGCTACACCTTC

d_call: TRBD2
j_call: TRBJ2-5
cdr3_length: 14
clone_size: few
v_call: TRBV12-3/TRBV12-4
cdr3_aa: CASSPLAGGETQYF
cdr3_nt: TGTGCCAGCAGCCCACTAGCGGGTGGGGAGACCCAGTACTTC

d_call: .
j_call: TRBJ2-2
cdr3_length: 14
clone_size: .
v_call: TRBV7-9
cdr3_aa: CASSTIRETGELFF
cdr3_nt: TGTGCCAGCAGCACCATCAGGGAAACCGGGGAGCTGTTTTTT

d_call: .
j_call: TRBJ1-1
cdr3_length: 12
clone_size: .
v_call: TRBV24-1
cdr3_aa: CDTSDSHREAFF
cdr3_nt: TGTGACACCAGTGACTCCCACCGTGAAGCTTTCTTT

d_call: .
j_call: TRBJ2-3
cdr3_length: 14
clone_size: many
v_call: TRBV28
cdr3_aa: CASSFGASTDTQYF
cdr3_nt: TGTGCCAGCAGTTTCGGAGCTAGCACAGATACGCAGTATTTT

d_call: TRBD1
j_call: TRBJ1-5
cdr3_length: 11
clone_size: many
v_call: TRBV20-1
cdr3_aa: CSARDRRAQHF
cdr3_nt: TGCAGTGCTCGGGACAGGCGCGCCCAGCATTTT

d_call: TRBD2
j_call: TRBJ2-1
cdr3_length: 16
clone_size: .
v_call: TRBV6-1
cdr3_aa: CASRIQTSGAYNEQFF
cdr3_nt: TGTGCCAGCAGGATCCAGACTAGCGGGGCTTACAATGAGCAGTTCTTC

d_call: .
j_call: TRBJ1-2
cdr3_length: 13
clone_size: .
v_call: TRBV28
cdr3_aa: CASSLQVLRGYTF
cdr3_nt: TGTGCCAGCAGTTTGCAGGTCCTAAGGGGCTACACCTTC

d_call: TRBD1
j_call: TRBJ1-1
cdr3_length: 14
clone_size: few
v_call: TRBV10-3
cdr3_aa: CAISYQGVNTEAFF
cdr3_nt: TGTGCCATCAGTTACCAGGGGGTCAATACTGAAGCTTTCTTT

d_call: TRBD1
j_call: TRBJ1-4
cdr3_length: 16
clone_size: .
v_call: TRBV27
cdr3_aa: CASSRGTGPMSEKLFF
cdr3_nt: TGTGCCAGCAGCCGAGGGACAGGCCCGATGAGTGAAAAACTGTTTTTT

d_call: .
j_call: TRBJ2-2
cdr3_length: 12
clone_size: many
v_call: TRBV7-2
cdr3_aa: CASSSDTGELFF
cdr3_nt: TGTGCCAGCAGCTCCGACACCGGGGAGCTGTTTTTT

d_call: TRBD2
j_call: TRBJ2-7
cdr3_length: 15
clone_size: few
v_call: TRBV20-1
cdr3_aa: CSAREASGISYEQYF
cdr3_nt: TGCAGTGCTAGAGAGGCTAGCGGCATATCCTACGAGCAGTACTTC

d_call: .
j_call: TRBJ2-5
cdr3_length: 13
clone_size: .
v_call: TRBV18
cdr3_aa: CASSPKPQETQYF
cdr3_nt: TGTGCCAGCTCACCAAAACCGCAAGAGACCCAGTACTTC

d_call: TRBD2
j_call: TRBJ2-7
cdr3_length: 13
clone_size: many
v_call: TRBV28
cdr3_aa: CASSPSGSYEQYF
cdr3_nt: TGTGCCAGCAGTCCTAGCGGGAGCTACGAGCAGTACTTC

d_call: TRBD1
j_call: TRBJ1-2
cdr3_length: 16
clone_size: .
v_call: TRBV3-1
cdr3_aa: CASSQDPRQGGYGYTF
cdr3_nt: TGTGCCAGCAGCCAAGATCCGAGACAGGGGGGCTATGGCTACACCTTC

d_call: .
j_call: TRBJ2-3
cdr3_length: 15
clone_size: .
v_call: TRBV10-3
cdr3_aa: CAIGGGHGITDTQYF
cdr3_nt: TGTGCCATCGGGGGGGGACATGGTATCACAGATACGCAGTATTTT

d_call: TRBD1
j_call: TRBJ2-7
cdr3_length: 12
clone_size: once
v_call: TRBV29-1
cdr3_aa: CSATGVQFEQYF
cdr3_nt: TGCAGCGCGACAGGGGTCCAGTTCGAGCAGTACTTC

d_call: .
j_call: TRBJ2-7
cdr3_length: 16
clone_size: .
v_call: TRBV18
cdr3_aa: CASSPRAGWPYYEQYF
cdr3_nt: TGTGCCAGCTCACCACGGGCAGGGTGGCCCTACTACGAGCAGTACTTC

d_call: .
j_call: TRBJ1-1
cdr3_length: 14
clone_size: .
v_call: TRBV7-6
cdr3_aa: CASSTPTKNTEAFF
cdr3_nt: TGTGCCAGCAGCACCCCCACAAAGAACACTGAAGCTTTCTTT

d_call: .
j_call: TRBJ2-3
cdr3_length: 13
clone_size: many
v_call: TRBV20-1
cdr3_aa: CSARVELTDTQYF
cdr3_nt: TGCAGTGCTAGAGTAGAACTCACAGATACGCAGTATTTT

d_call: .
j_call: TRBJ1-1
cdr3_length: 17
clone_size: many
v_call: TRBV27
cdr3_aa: CASSSRLGGGVFTEAFF
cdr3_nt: TGTGCCAGCAGTTCCCGACTTGGGGGGGGTGTTTTCACTGAAGCTTTCTTT

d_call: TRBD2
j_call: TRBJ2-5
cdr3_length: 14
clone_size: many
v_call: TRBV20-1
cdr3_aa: CSAVEVAGVETQYF
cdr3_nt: TGCAGTGCTGTCGAAGTAGCGGGAGTCGAGACCCAGTACTTC

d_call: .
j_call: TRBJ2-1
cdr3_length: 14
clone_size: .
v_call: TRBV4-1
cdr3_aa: CASSQGYTDNEQFF
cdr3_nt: TGCGCCAGCAGCCAAGGATACACAGACAATGAGCAGTTCTTC

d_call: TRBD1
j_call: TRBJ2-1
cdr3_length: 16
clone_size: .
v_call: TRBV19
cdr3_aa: CASSPAGRGNYNEQFF
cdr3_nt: TGTGCCAGTAGCCCGGCGGGCAGGGGGAATTACAATGAGCAGTTCTTC

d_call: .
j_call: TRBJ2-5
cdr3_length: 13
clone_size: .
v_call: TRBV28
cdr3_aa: CASGLRGALAQYF
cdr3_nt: TGTGCCAGCGGTTTACGGGGGGCCTTGGCCCAGTACTTC

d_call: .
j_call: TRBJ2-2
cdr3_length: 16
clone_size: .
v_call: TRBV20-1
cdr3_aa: CSALLARDFTTGELLF
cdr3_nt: TGCAGTGCCCTTTTGGCTCGGGACTTCACCACCGGGGAGCTGCTTTTT

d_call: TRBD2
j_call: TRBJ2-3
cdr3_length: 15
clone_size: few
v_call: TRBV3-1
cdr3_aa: CASSPGLAGFDTQYF
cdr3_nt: TGTGCCAGCAGCCCGGGACTAGCGGGGTTCGATACGCAGTATTTT

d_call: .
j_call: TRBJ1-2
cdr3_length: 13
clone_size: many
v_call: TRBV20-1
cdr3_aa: CSAITETNYGYTF
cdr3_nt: TGCAGTGCTATAACTGAGACTAACTATGGCTACACCTTC

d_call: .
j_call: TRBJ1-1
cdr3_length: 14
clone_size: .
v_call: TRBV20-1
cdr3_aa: CSARCRVLNTEAFF
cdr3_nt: TGCAGTGCTAGGTGTAGGGTACTGAACACTGAAGCTTTCTTT

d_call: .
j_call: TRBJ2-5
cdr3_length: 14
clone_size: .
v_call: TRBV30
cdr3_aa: CAFTRGLAGETQYF
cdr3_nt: TGTGCCTTCACGCGGGGGCTGGCTGGAGAGACCCAGTACTTC

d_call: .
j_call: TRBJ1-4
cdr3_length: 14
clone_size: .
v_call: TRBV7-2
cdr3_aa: CASSPRGLDEKLFF
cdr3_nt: TGTGCCAGCAGCCCCAGGGGTTTAGATGAAAAACTGTTTTTT

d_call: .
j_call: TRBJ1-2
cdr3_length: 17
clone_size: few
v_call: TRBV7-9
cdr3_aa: CASSSGLFWTANYGYTF
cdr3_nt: TGTGCCAGCAGCTCCGGCCTTTTTTGGACAGCCAACTATGGCTACACCTTC

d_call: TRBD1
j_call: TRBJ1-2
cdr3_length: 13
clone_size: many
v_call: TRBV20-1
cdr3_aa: CSATDRGVDGYTF
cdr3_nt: TGCAGTGCTACGGACAGGGGAGTAGATGGCTACACCTTC

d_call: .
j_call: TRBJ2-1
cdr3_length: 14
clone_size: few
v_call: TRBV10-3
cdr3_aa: CAISGTAKVNEQFF
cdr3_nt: TGTGCCATCAGTGGGACCGCAAAGGTAAATGAGCAGTTCTTC

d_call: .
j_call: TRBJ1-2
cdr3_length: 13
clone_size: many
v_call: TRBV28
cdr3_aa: CASSLRQAAGYTF
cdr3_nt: TGTGCCAGCAGTTTGAGGCAGGCGGCTGGCTACACCTTC

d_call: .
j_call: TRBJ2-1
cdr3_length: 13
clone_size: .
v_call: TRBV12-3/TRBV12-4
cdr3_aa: CASSPLGLSGAIF
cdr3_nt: TGTGCCAGCAGCCCCTTGGGACTTTCGGGCGCAATCTTC

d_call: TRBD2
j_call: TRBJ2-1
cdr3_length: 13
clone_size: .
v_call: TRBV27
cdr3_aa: CASSPGTSNEQFF
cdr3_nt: TGTGCCAGCAGCCCCGGGACTAGCAATGAGCAGTTCTTC

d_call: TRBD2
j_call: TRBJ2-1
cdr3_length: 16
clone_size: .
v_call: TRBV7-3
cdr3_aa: CASSPRTSGTYNEQFF
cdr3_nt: TGTGCCAGCAGCCCTCGGACTAGCGGGACTTACAATGAGCAGTTCTTC

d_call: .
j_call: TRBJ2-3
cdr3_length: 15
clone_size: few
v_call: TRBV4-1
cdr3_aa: CASSQDQEGADTQYF
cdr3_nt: TGCGCCAGCAGCCAAGATCAGGAAGGGGCAGATACGCAGTATTTT

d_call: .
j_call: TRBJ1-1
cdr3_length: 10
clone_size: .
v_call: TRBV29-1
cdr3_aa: CSVFNTEAFF
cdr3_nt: TGCAGCGTTTTTAACACTGAAGCTTTCTTT

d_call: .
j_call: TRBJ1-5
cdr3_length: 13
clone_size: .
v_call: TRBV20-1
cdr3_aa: CSALTLSNQHQHF
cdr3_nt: TGCAGTGCTCTTACTCTTAGCAATCAGCACCAGCATTTT

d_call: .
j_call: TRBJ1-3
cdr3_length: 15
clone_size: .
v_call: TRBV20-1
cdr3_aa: CSAKDRGAPGNTIYF
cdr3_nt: TGCAGTGCTAAAGATCGGGGGGCGCCCGGAAACACCATATATTTT

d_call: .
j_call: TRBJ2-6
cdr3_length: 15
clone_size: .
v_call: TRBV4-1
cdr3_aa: CASSPQNSGANVLTF
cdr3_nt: TGCGCCAGCAGCCCACAGAACTCTGGGGCCAACGTCCTGACTTTC

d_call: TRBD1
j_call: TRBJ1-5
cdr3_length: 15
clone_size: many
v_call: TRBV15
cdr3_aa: CATSRDQGAGQPQHF
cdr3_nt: TGTGCCACCAGCAGAGATCAGGGGGCTGGTCAGCCCCAGCATTTT

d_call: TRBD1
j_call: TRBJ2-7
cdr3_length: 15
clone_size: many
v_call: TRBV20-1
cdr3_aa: CSARGLGQGPYEQYF
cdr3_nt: TGCAGTGCTAGAGGTCTGGGACAGGGTCCCTACGAGCAGTACTTC

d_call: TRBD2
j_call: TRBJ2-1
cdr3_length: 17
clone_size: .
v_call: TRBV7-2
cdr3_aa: CASSQGGGTSVYNEQFF
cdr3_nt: TGTGCCAGCAGCCAAGGGGGGGGGACTAGCGTCTACAATGAGCAGTTCTTC

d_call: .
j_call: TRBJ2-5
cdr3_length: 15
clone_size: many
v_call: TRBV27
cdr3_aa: CASSLAGTGQETQYF
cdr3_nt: TGTGCCAGCAGTTTGGCAGGGACGGGCCAAGAGACCCAGTACTTC

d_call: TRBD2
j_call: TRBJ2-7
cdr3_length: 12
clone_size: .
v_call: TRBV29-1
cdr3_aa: CSVGLAGGEQYF
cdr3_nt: TGCAGCGTCGGACTAGCGGGGGGGGAGCAGTACTTC

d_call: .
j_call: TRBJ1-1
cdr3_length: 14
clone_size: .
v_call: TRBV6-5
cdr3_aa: CASSYLSPGTEVFF
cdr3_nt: TGTGCCAGCAGTTACTTATCGCCGGGGACTGAAGTCTTCTTT